The 12 T cell receptor beta chains reported below all come from one sample, sequenced in a study of molecular identifiers for immune sequencing clone quantification. TCRdb itself ran the PCR reads through MiXCR, one entry per CDR3 protein. Of about 36,000 distinct CDR3 sequences listed, about 18% are singletons. Sequencing used naive CD8+ T cells from blood, with Jurkat cell RNA spiked in. Subset of the sample: FACS-sorted CD8+CD4-CCR7+CD45RA+ naive T cells. These receptors came from a human donor in good health. Some libraries in this study had Jurkat cell RNA spiked in.

Concerning this clonotype itself: This may arise from a read error, as a much more abundant clone is one base away. V usage is TRBV27 and J usage is TRBJ1-1, with TRBD1 as a possible D gene (5 bases). With 4 bases removed from V and 8 bases from J, the gap between germline ends came to 17 bases. The germline V gene has CDR1 MNHEY and CDR2 SMNVEV (reference sequence). The CDR3 runs to 14 residues. The CDR3 is CASSSTKVGPEAFF. The CDR3 bases are TGTGCCAGCAGTTCAACCAAGGTGGGGCCGGAAGCTTTCTTT.

This clonotype has ten or more counts. The chain recombines TRBV6-2 or TRBV6-3 with TRBJ2-7; D is undetermined. V was shortened by 6 bases and J by 4 bases, with 22 bases between the two germline ends. The CDR3 length is 16 residues. The V gene's germline CDR1 is MNHEY and CDR2 SVGEGT. CDR3 in amino acids: CASSPRVAGPQYEQYF. Written as DNA, the CDR3 is TGTGCCAGCAGCCCAAGGGTGGCAGGACCTCAATACGAGCAGTACTTC.

This clonotype showed up many times. CDR3 sequence: CASSAELSGSSYNEQFF. The CDR3 DNA follows: TGTGCCAGCAGCGCAGAACTTAGCGGGAGTTCCTACAATGAGCAGTTCTTC. The chain couples TRBV9 to TRBJ2-1, with TRBD2 matching over 9 bases. V was clipped by 3 bases and J by 1 base; unmatched bases: 8. CDR3 length: 17 residues. Germline V lookup: CDR1 SGDLS, CDR2 YYNGEE.

This clonotype is a singleton in its sample. This may arise from a read error, as a much more abundant clone is one base away. This chain links TRBV7-9 with TRBJ2-7; 7 bases map to TRBD2. The CDR3 covers 15 residues. Trimming at V came to 3 bases and at J to 3 bases, leaving 8 bases not matched to a gene. CDR1 SEHNR and CDR2 FQNEAQ come from the germline V gene (reference sequence). The CDR3 loop reads CASSFLGSGVYEQYF. The CDR3 DNA sequence: TGTGCCAGCAGCTTTCTAGGGAGCGGGGTCTACGAGCAGTACTTC.

The V gene is TRBV7-8, the J gene TRBJ2-5; D is ambiguous. CDR3 length: 10 residues. Germline V gene lookup returns CDR1 SGHVS and CDR2 FQNEAQ. V lost 3 bases, J lost 6 bases, and 2 bases lay in between. CDR3: CASSLKTQYF. The CDR3 nucleotides read TGTGCCAGCAGCTTGAAGACCCAGTACTTC.

The sample holds many counts of this clonotype. V is TRBV15 and J is TRBJ2-1; 8 bases map to TRBD2. This CDR3 has 16 amino acids. V shed 5 bases, J shed 6 bases, and the junction held 12 bases outside the gene matches. CDR1 LNHNV and CDR2 YYDKDF come from the germline V gene (reference sequence). CDR3 sequence: CATSGSPGGLSNEQFF. Written as DNA, the CDR3 is TGTGCCACCAGCGGGTCGCCGGGAGGGCTAAGCAATGAGCAGTTCTTC.

The V gene is TRBV4-3, the J gene TRBJ2-1; D is perhaps TRBD1 (5 bases). Germline CDR1 is LGHNA and CDR2 is YSLEER. Deletions cut 1 base from V and 4 bases from J, with 11 bases between. The CDR3 loop spans 15 amino acids. Written as DNA, the CDR3 is TGCGCCAGCAGCCAAGTAACAGGCCCATACAATGAGCAGTTCTTC. Translating gives CASSQVTGPYNEQFF.

Points on this clonotype: A much larger clone is a single base away; this may be a read error. The V gene is TRBV19, the J gene TRBJ1-2, with a tentative D call TRBD1 (5 bases). The germline V gene encodes CDR1 LNHDA and CDR2 SQIVND (reference sequence). The CDR3 has 14 amino acids. CDR3 protein: CASSPWDGAYGHTF. As DNA, the CDR3 is TGTGCCAGTAGTCCCTGGGACGGCGCTTATGGCCACACCTTC.

Regarding this clonotype: This may be a read error, as it is one base from a much larger clone. V gene TRBV13 combines with J gene TRBJ2-7; D remains unclear. This CDR3 spans 11 amino acids. CDR1 and CDR2 (germline): PRHDT, FYEKMQ (reference sequence). The CDR3 here is CASSLGHGQCF. The CDR3 DNA follows: TGTGCCAGCAGCTTAGGCCATGGGCAGTGCTTC.

At least ten counts were recorded for this clonotype. This chain links TRBV29-1 with TRBJ2-7; 10 nucleotides line up with TRBD2. The CDR3 is 13 amino acids. Germline CDR1 reads SQVTM; CDR2 reads ANQGSEA. V lost 4 bases and J lost 2; bases outside the gene matches: 2. CDR3: CSVVLAGAYEQYF. CDR3 bases: TGCAGCGTTGTTCTAGCGGGAGCCTACGAGCAGTACTTC.

For this clonotype: Given a much more abundant clone one base away, this may be a read error. The conserved phenylalanine or tryptophan is not found at the CDR3 terminus, so this likely reflects a read error. The rearrangement links TRBV10-3 to TRBJ2-7; D is uncertain. V lost 8 bases and J lost 6, with 11 bases in between. The CDR3 covers 11 residues. The germline V gene has CDR1 ENHRY and CDR2 SYGVKD. CDR3 sequence reads: CAIGKGGEQYS. For the CDR3, the DNA is TGTGCCATCGGCAAGGGCGGCGAGCAGTACTCC.

This sequence joins TRBV11-2 and TRBJ2-1, with 7 bases matching TRBD2. V lost 5 bases, J lost 0 bases, and 10 bases stayed unmatched. This CDR3 spans 17 amino acids. Per germline, CDR1 SGHAT and CDR2 FQNNGV. The CDR3 nucleotides are TGTGCCAGCAGCCAGACTAGCCCCTTTATCTCCTACAATGAGCAGTTCTTC. Its translation: CASSQTSPFISYNEQFF.